This T cell receptor beta chain was retrieved from a study of blood T cell repertoires in COVID-19 (dated by TCRdb to 2018 to 2020). Context from the whole study: The collaborator samples originated in the United States, Italy and Spain and spanned the acute and convalescent phases of COVID-19. The material from the prospective study consisted of cDNA or gDNA derived from T cells, B-cell-depleted T cells, or PBMCs. The dataset comprised deeply sampled blood TCRbeta repertoires from subjects exposed to, actively infected with, or recovered from COVID-19. The repertoires were made available in a free public database intended to serve as a resource for research on the immune response to SARS-CoV-2. Samples were obtained from the ongoing ImmuneRACE study (first 160 participants) and from about 1,300 subjects provided by 6 global collaborators. Sample metadata almost always included a de-identified subject ID, COVID-19 status, age in years and sex. Where available, HLA class I and class II types were taken from metadata supplied by the sample provider and were not determined by assay-based typing. Points the paper makes about the study in general: How much clinical and demographic metadata was included differed by source and by participant, and the metadata was provided uncurated.

One collaborating source in Seattle enrolled patients while the patients were actively infected and followed the patients over time throughout the course of disease. Whole blood was collected in K2EDTA tubes by collaborating institutions according to the institutions' own protocols. For TCRbeta analysis, collaborators shipped samples as frozen whole blood, isolated PBMCs, or DNA extracted from either of those sample types. Turning to this clone: No cognate antigen has been identified for it. No much larger clone exists at a distance of one base, and base qualities are not known.

TCRbeta CDR3 regions were amplified from genomic DNA using the immunoSEQ Assay, a bias-controlled multiplex PCR. As for the original processing: Nucleated cell counts per sample were estimated from amplification of reference gene primers within the assay. Sequence reads were collapsed and filtered to measure the absolute abundance of every unique TCRbeta CDR3 rearrangement. For each sample, productive Simpson clonality was calculated as the square root of Simpson's diversity index over productive rearrangements. This is the immuneACCESS table as TCRdb keeps it, with only in-frame sequences that have V and J called. A part of the clones is gone; compared with another copy, unresolved V genes explain less than half, and the rest is unexplained. V and J calls and clone size are as listed in that table; D and trimming were resolved from the DNA. For this sample the table gives some 130,000 clones, of which 75% to 90% were detected only once. The top ten clones comprise more than 3.5% of the sample.

Trimming takes 0 bases from V and 4 bases from J, and the germline ends sit 9 bases apart. The CDR3 has 14 amino acids, counting the end cysteine and phenylalanine. The CDR3 DNA has 42 bases and is translated from base 1. CDR1 is given as SGHDN and CDR2 as FVKESK, both from the germline V gene. The specimen sequenced was peripheral blood. The origin of this receptor is a man aged 55 to 69 with COVID-19, enrolled during active disease. The chain was built from TRBV14 and TRBJ1-2, with no confident D gene call. The CDR3 sequence is CASSQDILSYGYTF. Read as DNA, the sequence is TGTGCCAGCAGCCAAGATATACTGTCCTATGGCTACACCTTC.